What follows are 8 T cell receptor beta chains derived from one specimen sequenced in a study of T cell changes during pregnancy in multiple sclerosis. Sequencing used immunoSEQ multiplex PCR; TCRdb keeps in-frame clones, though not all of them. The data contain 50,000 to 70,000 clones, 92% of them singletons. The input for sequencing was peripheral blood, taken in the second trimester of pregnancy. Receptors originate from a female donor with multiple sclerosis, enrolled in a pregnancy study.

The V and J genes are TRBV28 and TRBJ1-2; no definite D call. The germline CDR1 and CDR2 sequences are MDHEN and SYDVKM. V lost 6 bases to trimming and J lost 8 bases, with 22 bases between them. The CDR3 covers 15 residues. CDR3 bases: TGTGCCAGCAGCAGTTTCGGTGACGGAGTAGGCGGCTACACCTTC. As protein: CASSSFGDGVGGYTF.

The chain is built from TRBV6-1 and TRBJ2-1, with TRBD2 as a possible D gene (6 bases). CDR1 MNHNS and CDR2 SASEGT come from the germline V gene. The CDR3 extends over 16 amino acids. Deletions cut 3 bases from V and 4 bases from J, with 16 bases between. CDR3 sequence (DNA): TGTGCCAGCAGTGACGAAGTGGGAGGAGGGTACAATGAGCAGTTCTTC. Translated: CASSDEVGGGYNEQFF.

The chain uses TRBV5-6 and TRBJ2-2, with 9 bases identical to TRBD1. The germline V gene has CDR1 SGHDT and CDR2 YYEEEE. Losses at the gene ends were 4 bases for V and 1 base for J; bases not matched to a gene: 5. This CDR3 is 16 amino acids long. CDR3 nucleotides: TGTGCCAGCAGCCCTGGGGACAGGGTGAACACCGGGGAGCTGTTTTTT. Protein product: CASSPGDRVNTGELFF.

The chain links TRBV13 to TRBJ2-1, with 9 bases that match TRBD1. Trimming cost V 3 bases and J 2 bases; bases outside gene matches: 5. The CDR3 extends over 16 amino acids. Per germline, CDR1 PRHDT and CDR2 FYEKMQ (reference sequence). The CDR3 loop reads CASSLMRDRAYNEQFF. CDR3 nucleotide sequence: TGTGCCAGCAGCTTGATGCGGGACAGGGCCTACAATGAGCAGTTCTTC.

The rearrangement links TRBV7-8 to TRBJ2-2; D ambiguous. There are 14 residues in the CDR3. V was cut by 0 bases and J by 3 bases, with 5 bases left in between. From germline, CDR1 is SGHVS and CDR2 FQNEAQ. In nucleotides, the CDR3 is TGTGCCAGCAGCTTAGCTGGCCACACCGGGGAGCTGTTTTTT. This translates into CASSLAGHTGELFF.

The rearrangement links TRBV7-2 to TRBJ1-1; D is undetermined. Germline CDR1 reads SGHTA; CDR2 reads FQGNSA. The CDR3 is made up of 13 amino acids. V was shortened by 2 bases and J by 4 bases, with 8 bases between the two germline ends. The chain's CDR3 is CASSLSGATEAFF. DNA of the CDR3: TGTGCCAGCAGCTTATCGGGTGCCACTGAAGCTTTCTTT.

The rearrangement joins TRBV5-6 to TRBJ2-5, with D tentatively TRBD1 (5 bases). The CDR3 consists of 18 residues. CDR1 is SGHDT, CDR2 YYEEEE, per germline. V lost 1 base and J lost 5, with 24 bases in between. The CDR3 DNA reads TGTGCCAGCAGCTTGAATCCACAGGCTACAGACCTTGGGGAGACCCAGTACTTC. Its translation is CASSLNPQATDLGETQYF.

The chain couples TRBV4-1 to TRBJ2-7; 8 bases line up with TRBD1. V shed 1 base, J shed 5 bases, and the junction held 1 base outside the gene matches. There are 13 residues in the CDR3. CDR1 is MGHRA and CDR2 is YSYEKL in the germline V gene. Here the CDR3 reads CASSQAGGHEQYF. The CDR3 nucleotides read TGCGCCAGCAGCCAAGCAGGGGGCCACGAGCAGTACTTC.